Presented here are 17 T cell receptor beta chains from one specimen sequenced in a study of blood T cell repertoires in COVID-19. This table comes from immunoSEQ multiplex PCR, and its TCRdb copy is limited to in-frame clones, with some not included. Of over 100,000 clones in the sample, roughly 83% were seen once. Sequencing input: peripheral blood. The source of these receptors is a woman between 55 and 75 years old with acute or convalescent COVID-19.

The rearrangement joins TRBV5-1 to TRBJ2-5; 10 positions agree with TRBD2. V trimming: 4 bases; J trimming: 1 base; junction bases outside the gene matches: 10. Germline V CDR1 and CDR2: SGHRS, YFSETQ. The CDR3 contains 17 residues. As DNA, the CDR3 is TGCGCCAGCAGCCGGACTAGCGGAAACTCCGCCCAAGAGACCCAGTACTTC. Protein product: CASSRTSGNSAQETQYF.

This clone has just one count. This chain uses TRBV2 with TRBJ2-2, with 16 positions matching TRBD2. Germline CDR1 is SNHLY and CDR2 is FYNNEI. V dropped 8 bases and J dropped 5; count of bases not matched to a gene: 8. This CDR3 spans 17 amino acids. The CDR3 DNA is TGTGCCAGCGGGCCGGGACTAGCGGGAGGGCCGACCGGGGAGCTGTTTTTT. This gives the protein CASGPGLAGGPTGELFF.

V is TRBV18 and J is TRBJ2-7, with TRBD2 matching 9 bases. After removal of 3 bases from V and 7 bases from J, the junction contained 7 bases not matched to a gene. Germline-derived CDR1 and CDR2 are KGHSH and LQKENI. This CDR3 contains 14 residues. In DNA form, the CDR3 reads TGTGCCAGCTCACCTGCGGGAGGGCCGGGGGAGCAGTACTTC. Translating gives CASSPAGGPGEQYF.

This chain joins TRBV19 and TRBJ1-2, with a tentative D call TRBD1 (5 bases). The CDR3 sequence is 13 residues long. Germline V CDR1 and CDR2: LNHDA, SQIVND (reference sequence). Trimming left V 10 bases short and J 5 bases short, with 17 bases between. CDR3 loop: CATTGELGYGYTF. CDR3 sequence (DNA): TGTGCCACCACAGGAGAGTTAGGGTATGGCTACACCTTC.

This clone was counted a few times. J is TRBJ1-1 and V is TRBV15; possible D gene TRBD1, 5 bases. Germline V CDR1 and CDR2: LNHNV, YYDKDF (reference sequence). V lost 6 bases and J 0 bases, leaving 11 bases between the germline ends. The CDR3 runs to 14 residues. The CDR3 region has the DNA TGTGCCACCAGGGGGGGAATAGTGAACACTGAAGCTTTCTTT. Translated: CATRGGIVNTEAFF.

This clone appeared a few times. In DNA, the CDR3 is TGTGCCAGCAGTCCCACAGGGGGTGGTGGCTACACCTTC. This gives the protein CASSPTGGGGYTF. The chain carries TRBV6-5 and TRBJ1-2, with 8 nucleotides matching TRBD1. Losses at the gene ends were 5 bases for V and 7 bases for J; bases not matched to a gene: 6. The CDR3 consists of 13 residues. Germline V CDR1 and CDR2: MNHEY, SVGAGI.

This sequence joins TRBV11-2 and TRBJ2-1, with D tentatively TRBD2 (6 bases). The germline gives CDR1 SGHAT, CDR2 FQNNGV. This CDR3 contains 15 residues. Between the trimmed V and J ends, which lost 7 bases and 2 bases, there was a span of 15 bases. The CDR3 DNA is TGTGCCAGCAACCCCAGCGGGCCTCCCTACAATGAGCAGTTCTTC. It translates to CASNPSGPPYNEQFF.

In nucleotides, the CDR3 is TGTGCCAGCAGCCTTTACACTGAAGCTTTCTTT. Encoded protein: CASSLYTEAFF. This chain uses TRBV6-5 with TRBJ1-1; no clear D. Germline V gene lookup returns CDR1 MNHEY and CDR2 SVGAGI. The CDR3 length is 11 residues. Trimming removed 6 bases at V and 3 bases at J, with 5 bases between.

The chain links TRBV28 to TRBJ2-5; TRBD2 agrees at 10 bases. CDR3 length: 15 amino acids. V lost 4 bases and J lost 1; bases outside the gene matches: 3. CDR1 is MDHEN, CDR2 SYDVKM, per germline. CDR3 region: CASSSSGSSQETQYF. In DNA form, the CDR3 reads TGTGCCAGCAGTTCTAGCGGGAGCTCCCAAGAGACCCAGTACTTC. Based on the CDR3 plus reference TRBV28 and TRBJ2-5, the full variable domain is DVKVTQSSRYLVKRTGEKVFLECVQDMDHENMFWYRQDPGLGLRLIYFSYDVKMKEKGDIPEGYSVSREKKERFSLILESASTNQTSMYLCASSSSGSSQETQYFGPGTRLLVL.

Only one count was recorded for this clone. The V and J genes are TRBV19 and TRBJ1-2; D gene unclear. Trimming pared 7 bases from V and 8 bases from J, leaving 14 bases between. In germline, CDR1 is LNHDA, CDR2 SQIVND (reference sequence). This CDR3 spans 12 amino acids. For the CDR3, the DNA is TGTGCCAGTAACTTCGAGGGAGGGGGCTACACCTTC. The encoded protein is CASNFEGGGYTF.

V is TRBV7-2 and J is TRBJ2-1, with TRBD2 matching over 14 bases. This CDR3 has 16 amino acids. Per the germline V gene, CDR1 is SGHTA and CDR2 is FQGNSA. J was trimmed by 6 bases and V by 2 bases; bases with no gene match: 3. The CDR3 bases are TGTGCCAGCAGCTTATTGACTAGCGGGGGGGCCAATGAGCAGTTCTTC. This codes for CASSLLTSGGANEQFF. Complete variable domain (other parts from reference TRBV7-2 and TRBJ2-1): GAGVSQSPSNKVTEKGKDVELRCDPISGHTALYWYRQSLGQGLEFLIYFQGNSAPDKSGLPSDRFSAERTGGSVSTLTIQRTQQEDSAVYLCASSLLTSGGANEQFFGPGTRLTVL.

V usage is TRBV5-1 and J usage is TRBJ1-4, with D perhaps TRBD1 (6 bases). CDR1 SGHRS and CDR2 YFSETQ come from the germline V gene. CDR3 length: 15 amino acids. Trimming took off 0 bases at V and 6 bases at J, with 12 bases between the two ends. The CDR3 nucleotides read TGCGCCAGCAGCTTGGCGGGGGGCGCGTATGAAAAACTGTTTTTT. Residues: CASSLAGGAYEKLFF.

The CDR3 DNA reads TGTGCCAGCAGCCCAACGACTTTAGAAAATTCACCCCTCCACTTT. Amino acid sequence: CASSPTTLENSPLHF. V is TRBV7-9 and J is TRBJ1-6, with D unclear. Germline V gene sequence: CDR1 SEHNR, CDR2 FQNEAQ (reference sequence). The V and J ends lost 5 bases and 7 bases respectively, with 15 bases between them. The CDR3 length is 15 residues.

The V call is TRBV7-2, the J call TRBJ1-4; no clear D. The CDR3 covers 14 residues. Germline V CDR1 and CDR2: SGHTA, FQGNSA. V was trimmed by 1 base and J by 8 bases, leaving 11 bases between them. The CDR3 sequence: CASSLGGFDEKLFF. The CDR3 DNA is TGTGCCAGCAGCTTAGGAGGGTTTGACGAAAAACTGTTTTTT.

The rearrangement joins TRBV3-1 (or the pseudogene TRBV3-2) to TRBJ1-2; D not resolved. Germline V gives CDR1 LGHDT, CDR2 YNNKEL (reference sequence). This CDR3 has 13 residues. V was cut by 1 base and J by 6 bases, with 9 bases left in between. The DNA of the CDR3 is TGTGCCAGCAGCCAAGTACCAACGGATGGCTACACCTTC. This sequence encodes CASSQVPTDGYTF.

The CDR3 loop is CASSGPGLRSGNTIYF. In DNA, the CDR3 is TGTGCCAGCAGCGGGCCGGGACTCAGGTCCGGAAACACCATATATTTT. The chain combines TRBV9 with TRBJ1-3, with D possibly being TRBD1 (5 bases). The V end was cut by 3 bases, the J end by 4 bases, with 17 bases between. Germline-derived CDR1 and CDR2 are SGDLS and YYNGEE. CDR3 size: 16 residues.

CDR3 sequence (DNA): TGTGCCAGCACTTCAGGGTTGTACCAGCCCCAGCATTTT. It is translated as CASTSGLYQPQHF. V gene TRBV6-5 combines with J gene TRBJ1-5, with TRBD1 as a possible D gene (5 bases). V lost 7 bases and J lost 7, with 14 bases in between. The CDR3 totals 13 residues. Germline V gene data show CDR1 as MNHEY and CDR2 as SVGAGI.